This T cell receptor (beta chain) comes out of a study of CD8 T cells in Susac syndrome. Study findings and constraints: The study conceded that relatively few individuals underwent its TCR sequencing and HLA analysis.

As concerns this clonotype: What it recognizes is unknown.

Roughly 0.45 to 1 ug RNA was reverse transcribed with random hexamers. It was immunoSEQ multiplex PCR that amplified TCR beta CDR3 across 54 Vbeta and 13 Jbeta. A single record per CDR3 protein comes from TCRdb applying MiXCR to the immunoSEQ multiplex PCR reads. Of fewer than 350,000 distinct CDR3 sequences in the sample, approximately 89% were seen once. CDR1 and CDR2 from the germline V gene are LNHDA and SQIVND (reference sequence). The CDR3 is 15 amino acids. Germline trimming cut 6 bases from V and 8 bases from J; bases unmatched to any gene: 9. Peripheral blood CD8+ and CD4+ T cells were profiled by TCR beta sequencing. Purification of the CD8+ and CD4+ T cells relied on negative isolation, and TEMRA cells underwent FACS enrichment.

Sequenced material: CD8+ T cells from PBMCs. The V call is TRBV19, the J call TRBJ2-1; 11 bases are a match to TRBD2. This TCR was sampled from a human donor with multiple sclerosis. The CDR3: CASSPLAGGTYEQFF. CDR3 in DNA: TGTGCCAGTAGCCCCTTAGCGGGAGGGACATATGAGCAGTTCTTC.